A selection of T cell receptor beta chains follows, all from one sample in a study of early T cells in non-severe SARS-CoV-2 infection. In TCRdb, the 5' RACE reads were re-called with MiXCR into one record per CDR3 protein. Altogether 40,000 or so distinct CDR3 sequences are present, 5.8% being singletons, with the ten largest covering 6% to 9%. Sequences were obtained from whole blood. The receptors here all came from an adult who was a healthcare worker with PCR-confirmed SARS-CoV-2 infection or an uninfected control (not recorded which). Both conserved end residues are part of each CDR3. The D gene is left open where the match is weak. The listing skips clone size in some rows; elsewhere it reads once, few, many or a size class.

CDR3: CASSFMRTEAFF; DNA: TGTGCCAGCAGTTTTATGAGGACTGAAGCTTTCTTT; D: .; J: TRBJ1-1; size: many; V: TRBV12-3/TRBV12-4
CDR3: CASSAGPRLNQPQHF; DNA: TGTGCCAGCAGCGCGGGACCGAGACTCAATCAGCCCCAGCATTTT; D: .; J: TRBJ1-5; size: many; V: TRBV27
CDR3: CSVEAGSLALYNEQFF; DNA: TGCAGCGTTGAAGCCGGTAGTCTAGCTCTCTACAATGAGCAGTTCTTC; D: .; J: TRBJ2-1; size: few; V: TRBV29-1
CDR3: CASSSHITDTQYF; DNA: TGTGCCAGCAGCTCTCATATCACAGATACGCAGTATTTT; D: .; J: TRBJ2-3; size: few; V: TRBV13
CDR3: CASSHYIGGRSETQYF; DNA: TGTGCCAGCAGCCATTATATCGGGGGTAGATCGGAGACCCAGTACTTC; D: .; J: TRBJ2-5; size: many; V: TRBV3-1
CDR3: CSARDTGVNYGYTF; DNA: TGCAGTGCTAGAGATACAGGGGTGAACTATGGCTACACCTTC; D: TRBD1; J: TRBJ1-2; size: many; V: TRBV20-1
CDR3: CASSPRSSGGLSTDTQYF; DNA: TGTGCCAGCAGTCCCCGTAGTAGCGGGGGCCTTAGCACAGATACGCAGTATTTT; D: TRBD2; J: TRBJ2-3; size: many; V: TRBV6-2/TRBV6-3
CDR3: CASSPLQGKERSQPQHF; DNA: TGTGCCAGCAGTCCACTGCAGGGGAAAGAGAGGTCTCAGCCCCAGCATTTT; D: .; J: TRBJ1-5; size: many; V: TRBV28
CDR3: CASSIIEGGEEQFF; DNA: TGTGCCAGCAGCATAATCGAGGGTGGCGAAGAGCAGTTCTTC; D: .; J: TRBJ2-1; size: many; V: TRBV7-9
CDR3: CSARGSAPLATDTQYF; DNA: TGCAGTGCTAGAGGGTCGGCTCCTCTAGCTACAGATACGCAGTATTTT; D: .; J: TRBJ2-3; size: many; V: TRBV20-1
CDR3: CASSRTRGPSYGYTF; DNA: TGTGCCAGCAGCAGAACCAGGGGGCCTAGCTATGGCTACACCTTC; D: TRBD1; J: TRBJ1-2; size: many; V: TRBV27
CDR3: CSARDQGAPRTEAFF; DNA: TGCAGTGCTAGAGATCAGGGGGCGCCAAGAACTGAAGCTTTCTTT; D: TRBD1; J: TRBJ1-1; size: many; V: TRBV20-1
CDR3: CASSTLHRDSSANSPLHF; DNA: TGTGCCAGCAGCACACTCCACCGGGACAGCTCTGCTAATTCACCCCTCCACTTT; D: TRBD1; J: TRBJ1-6; size: many; V: TRBV7-9
CDR3: CSASREGRNTQYF; DNA: TGCAGTGCTTCGCGGGAGGGCCGGAATACGCAGTATTTT; D: TRBD2; J: TRBJ2-3; size: many; V: TRBV20-1
CDR3: CASTVSSEQFF; DNA: TGTGCCAGCACCGTCTCGTCTGAGCAGTTCTTC; D: .; J: TRBJ2-1; size: few; V: TRBV12-3/TRBV12-4
CDR3: CASSRPGSWETQYF; DNA: TGTGCCAGCAGCCGTCCTGGCAGTTGGGAGACCCAGTACTTC; D: .; J: TRBJ2-5; size: many; V: TRBV5-4
CDR3: CASLSGPRDEQFF; DNA: TGTGCCAGCCTCTCTGGCCCTAGGGATGAGCAGTTCTTC; D: .; J: TRBJ2-1; size: many; V: TRBV7-6
CDR3: CASRQTGTTDTQYF; DNA: TGTGCCAGTAGGCAGACAGGGACCACAGATACGCAGTATTTT; D: TRBD1; J: TRBJ2-3; size: many; V: TRBV19
CDR3: CSVLGTWEQFF; DNA: TGCAGCGTCCTAGGAACTTGGGAGCAGTTCTTC; D: .; J: TRBJ2-1; size: .; V: TRBV29-1
CDR3: CASRKISVSGELFF; DNA: TGTGCCAGCAGAAAAATTAGCGTTTCCGGGGAGCTGTTTTTT; D: .; J: TRBJ2-2; size: many; V: TRBV11-1
CDR3: CAISESNLGQGNYEQYF; DNA: TGTGCCATCAGTGAGTCGAATTTAGGACAGGGGAATTACGAGCAGTACTTC; D: TRBD1; J: TRBJ2-7; size: many; V: TRBV10-3
CDR3: CASSLHSASYNEQFF; DNA: TGTGCCAGCAGTCTTCACAGCGCCTCCTACAATGAGCAGTTCTTC; D: .; J: TRBJ2-1; size: few; V: TRBV2
CDR3: CASSHPGRSSTDTQYF; DNA: TGCGCCAGCAGCCATCCGGGCCGGTCAAGCACAGATACGCAGTATTTT; D: .; J: TRBJ2-3; size: many; V: TRBV4-1
CDR3: CASSYHTDTQYF; DNA: TGTGCCAGCAGCTACCACACAGATACGCAGTATTTT; D: .; J: TRBJ2-3; size: many; V: TRBV5-5
CDR3: CASSPGLAEKETQYF; DNA: TGTGCCAGCTCACCGGGACTAGCGGAAAAAGAGACCCAGTACTTC; D: TRBD2; J: TRBJ2-5; size: many; V: TRBV18
CDR3: CASSKTTSGGLYEQYF; DNA: TGTGCCAGCAGTAAAACGACTAGCGGGGGTCTCTACGAGCAGTACTTC; D: TRBD2; J: TRBJ2-7; size: many; V: TRBV2
CDR3: CASSLPGDITDTQYF; DNA: TGTGCCAGCAGTTTACCTGGGGACATTACAGATACGCAGTATTTT; D: .; J: TRBJ2-3; size: many; V: TRBV27
CDR3: CASRKVQYEQYF; DNA: TGTGCCAGCAGGAAGGTCCAATACGAGCAGTACTTC; D: .; J: TRBJ2-7; size: .; V: TRBV2
CDR3: CASGAGGETQYF; DNA: TGTGCCAGTGGGGCGGGTGGGGAGACCCAGTACTTC; D: .; J: TRBJ2-5; size: few; V: TRBV7-2
CDR3: CASSQGETQYF; DNA: TGTGCCAGCAGCCAAGGGGAGACCCAGTACTTC; D: .; J: TRBJ2-5; size: many; V: TRBV12-3/TRBV12-4
CDR3: CASSFTHLEGEGEAFF; DNA: TGCGCCAGCAGCTTTACTCACCTCGAAGGCGAGGGGGAAGCTTTCTTT; D: .; J: TRBJ1-1; size: many; V: TRBV5-1
CDR3: CASTLSGGDNQPQHF; DNA: TGTGCCAGCACCCTCTCCGGGGGGGACAATCAGCCCCAGCATTTT; D: .; J: TRBJ1-5; size: many; V: TRBV6-6
CDR3: CASSLIGTGDGGYTF; DNA: TGCGCCAGCAGCTTAATTGGGACAGGGGATGGAGGCTACACCTTC; D: TRBD1; J: TRBJ1-2; size: many; V: TRBV5-1
CDR3: CSARQGNYGYTF; DNA: TGCAGTGCGAGACAGGGGAACTATGGCTACACCTTC; D: TRBD1; J: TRBJ1-2; size: many; V: TRBV20-1
CDR3: CAWGSGTGHYEQYF; DNA: TGTGCCTGGGGGTCCGGGACAGGGCATTACGAGCAGTACTTC; D: TRBD1; J: TRBJ2-7; size: many; V: TRBV30
CDR3: CASSSPYGYTF; DNA: TGTGCCAGCAGCTCCCCATATGGCTACACCTTC; D: .; J: TRBJ1-2; size: many; V: TRBV6-5
CDR3: CASSLALPRDEQFF; DNA: TGTGCCAGCAGCTTAGCCCTTCCACGCGATGAGCAGTTCTTC; D: .; J: TRBJ2-1; size: many; V: TRBV7-2
CDR3: CASSLIRGQNTGELFF; DNA: TGCGCCAGCAGCTTGATCCGGGGCCAGAACACCGGGGAGCTGTTTTTT; D: .; J: TRBJ2-2; size: many; V: TRBV5-1
CDR3: CASSNLRMPNLPLGYTF; DNA: TGTGCCAGCAGCAACCTCCGGATGCCCAATCTCCCTCTTGGCTACACCTTC; D: .; J: TRBJ1-2; size: .; V: TRBV11-2
CDR3: CASSPTGGNSPLHF; DNA: TGTGCCAGCAGCCCGACAGGGGGTAATTCACCCCTCCACTTT; D: TRBD1; J: TRBJ1-6; size: many; V: TRBV9
CDR3: CASNLGQGNWAFF; DNA: TGTGCCAGCAACCTTGGACAGGGGAATTGGGCTTTCTTT; D: TRBD1; J: TRBJ1-1; size: many; V: TRBV12-3/TRBV12-4
CDR3: CASRDRQGPTDTQYF; DNA: TGCGCCAGCAGGGACCGACAGGGCCCCACAGATACGCAGTATTTT; D: TRBD1; J: TRBJ2-3; size: many; V: TRBV10-2
CDR3: CASSLVAPGETQYF; DNA: TGTGCCAGCAGTTTAGTCGCCCCAGGGGAGACCCAGTACTTC; D: .; J: TRBJ2-5; size: many; V: TRBV12-3/TRBV12-4
CDR3: CASSLQASNEKLFF; DNA: TGTGCCAGCAGCTTGCAGGCCAGTAATGAAAAACTGTTTTTT; D: .; J: TRBJ1-4; size: many; V: TRBV7-2
CDR3: CSASRTGHTGELFF; DNA: TGCAGTGCAAGCCGGACAGGCCACACCGGGGAGCTGTTTTTT; D: TRBD1; J: TRBJ2-2; size: many; V: TRBV20-1
CDR3: CATLQPSYEQYF; DNA: TGCGCCACCCTCCAACCCTCCTACGAGCAGTACTTC; D: .; J: TRBJ2-7; size: many; V: TRBV4-3
CDR3: CASSTGQGARGYTF; DNA: TGTGCCAGCAGCACGGGACAGGGGGCGAGAGGCTACACCTTC; D: TRBD1; J: TRBJ1-2; size: medium-sized; V: TRBV6-6
CDR3: CASSEVGGDTGELFF; DNA: TGTGCCAGCAGCGAAGTGGGGGGGGACACCGGGGAGCTGTTTTTT; D: TRBD2; J: TRBJ2-2; size: many; V: TRBV6-5
CDR3: CASSNRARSSYEQYF; DNA: TGTGCCAGCAGTAACAGGGCGCGAAGCTCCTACGAGCAGTACTTC; D: .; J: TRBJ2-7; size: many; V: TRBV6-5
CDR3: CASGLLIDAEAFF; DNA: TGTGCTAGTGGTTTGTTAATTGACGCTGAAGCTTTCTTT; D: .; J: TRBJ1-1; size: many; V: TRBV12-5
CDR3: CASSLAVRGSEAFF; DNA: TGTGCCAGCAGCTTAGCGGTCAGGGGTTCTGAAGCTTTCTTT; D: .; J: TRBJ1-1; size: .; V: TRBV7-2